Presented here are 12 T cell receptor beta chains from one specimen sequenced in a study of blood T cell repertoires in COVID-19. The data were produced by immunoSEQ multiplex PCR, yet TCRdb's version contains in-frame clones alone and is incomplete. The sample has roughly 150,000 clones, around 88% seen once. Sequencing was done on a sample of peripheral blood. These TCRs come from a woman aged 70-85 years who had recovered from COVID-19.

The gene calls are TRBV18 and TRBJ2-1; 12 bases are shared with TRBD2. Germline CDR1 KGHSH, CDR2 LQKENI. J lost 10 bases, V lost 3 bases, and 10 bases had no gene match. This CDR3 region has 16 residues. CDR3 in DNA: TGTGCCAGCTCACCCCCTAGCGGGGGGGCCGGACGGGAGCAGTTCTTC. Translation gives CASSPPSGGAGREQFF.

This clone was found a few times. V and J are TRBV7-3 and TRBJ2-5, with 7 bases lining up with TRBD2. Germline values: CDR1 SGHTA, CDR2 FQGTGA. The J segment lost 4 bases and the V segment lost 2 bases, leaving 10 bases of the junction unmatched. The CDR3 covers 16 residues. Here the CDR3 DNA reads TGTGCCAGCAGCTTAGGGCAGGGAGGGCCCTCAGAGACCCAGTACTTC. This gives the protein CASSLGQGGPSETQYF.

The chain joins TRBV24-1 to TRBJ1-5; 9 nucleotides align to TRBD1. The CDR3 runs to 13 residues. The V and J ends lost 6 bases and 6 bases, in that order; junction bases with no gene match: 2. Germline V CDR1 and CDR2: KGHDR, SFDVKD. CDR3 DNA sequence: TGTGCCACCAGTTTGGGACAGGGTCAGCCCCAGCATTTT. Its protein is CATSLGQGQPQHF.

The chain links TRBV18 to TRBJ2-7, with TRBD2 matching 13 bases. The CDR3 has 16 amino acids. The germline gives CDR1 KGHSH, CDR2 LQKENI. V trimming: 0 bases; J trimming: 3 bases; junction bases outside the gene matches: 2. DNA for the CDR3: TGTGCCAGCTCACCACCGGGACTAGCGGGATACTACGAGCAGTACTTC. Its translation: CASSPPGLAGYYEQYF.

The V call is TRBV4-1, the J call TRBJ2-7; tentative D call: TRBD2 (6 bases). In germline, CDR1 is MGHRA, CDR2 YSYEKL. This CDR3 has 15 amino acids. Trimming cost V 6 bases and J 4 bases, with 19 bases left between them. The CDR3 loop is CASSRGGWTPYEQYF. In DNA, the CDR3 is TGCGCCAGCAGTCGGGGAGGTTGGACCCCTTACGAGCAGTACTTC.

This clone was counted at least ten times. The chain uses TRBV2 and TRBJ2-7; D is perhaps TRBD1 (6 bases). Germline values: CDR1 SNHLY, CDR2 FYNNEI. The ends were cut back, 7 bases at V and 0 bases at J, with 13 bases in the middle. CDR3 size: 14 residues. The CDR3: CASTQGSLSYEQYF. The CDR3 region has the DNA TGTGCCAGCACTCAGGGGTCCCTCTCCTACGAGCAGTACTTC.

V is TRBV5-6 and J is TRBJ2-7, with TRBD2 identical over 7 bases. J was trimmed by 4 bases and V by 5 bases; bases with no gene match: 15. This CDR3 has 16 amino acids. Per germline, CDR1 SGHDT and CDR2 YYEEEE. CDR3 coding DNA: TGTGCCAGCAGTCTGCGACCGCGATCAGCGGGGTACGAGCAGTACTTC. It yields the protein CASSLRPRSAGYEQYF.

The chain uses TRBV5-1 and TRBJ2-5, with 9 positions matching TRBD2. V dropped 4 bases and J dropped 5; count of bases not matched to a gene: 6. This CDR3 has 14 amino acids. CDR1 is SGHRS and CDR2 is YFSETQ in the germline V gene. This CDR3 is CASSPGLAWETQYF. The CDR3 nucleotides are TGCGCCAGCAGCCCAGGACTAGCGTGGGAGACCCAGTACTTC.

CDR3 coding DNA: TGTGCCAGCACCACGGGACTGGGCTCTGGGGCCAACGTCCTGACTTTC. Amino acid sequence: CASTTGLGSGANVLTF. This chain links TRBV9 with TRBJ2-6, with D perhaps TRBD2 (6 bases). The CDR3 is 16 residues long. Trimming left V 6 bases short and J 0 bases short, with 13 bases between. Germline assignment: CDR1 SGDLS and CDR2 YYNGEE.

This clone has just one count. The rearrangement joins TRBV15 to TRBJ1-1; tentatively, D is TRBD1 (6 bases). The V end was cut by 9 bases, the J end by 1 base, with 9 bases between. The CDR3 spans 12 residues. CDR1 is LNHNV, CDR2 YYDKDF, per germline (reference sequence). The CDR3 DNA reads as TGTGCCACGGGACATTGGAACACTGAAGCTTTCTTT. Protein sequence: CATGHWNTEAFF.

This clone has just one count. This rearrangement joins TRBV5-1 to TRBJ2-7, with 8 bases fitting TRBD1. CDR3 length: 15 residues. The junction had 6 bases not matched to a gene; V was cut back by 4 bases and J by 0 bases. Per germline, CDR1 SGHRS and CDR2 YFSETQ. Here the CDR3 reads CASSTRQGPSYEQYF. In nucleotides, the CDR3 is TGCGCCAGCAGCACTCGACAGGGGCCCTCCTACGAGCAGTACTTC.

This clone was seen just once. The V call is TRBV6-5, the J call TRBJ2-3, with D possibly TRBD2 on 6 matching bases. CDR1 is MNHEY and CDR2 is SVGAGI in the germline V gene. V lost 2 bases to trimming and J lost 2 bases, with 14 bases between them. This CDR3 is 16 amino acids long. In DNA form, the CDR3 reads TGTGCCAGCAGTTACGGCCTAGCGCACGCCACAGATACGCAGTATTTT. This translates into CASSYGLAHATDTQYF.